The present T cell receptor (beta chain) was sequenced within a study of T cell responses to AZD1222 COVID-19 vaccine. Study context: Pooled in the analysis were second doses at about 4 or about 12 weeks.

Data came from immunoSEQ multiplex PCR; TCRdb stores just in-frame clones and leaves some out. Of 110,000 to 150,000 clones in the sample, roughly 91% were seen once. Study results and caveats: Females made up more of the donors, who were largely white British, and clonal diversity may have come out too low. The number of AZD1222 recipients seropositive at baseline was only 6 or 7. Increased Spike-specific TCR breadth and depth were observed after two AZD1222 doses.

With regard to this clone: Its specificity is unknown.

The sample in question was peripheral blood, obtained on day 0 of AZD1222 vaccination. The origin of this receptor is an adult in good health.

Written as DNA, the CDR3 is TGTGCCAGCAGCCTAGGACAGACGAACACTGAAGCTTTCTTT. This gives the protein CASSLGQTNTEAFF. The V call is TRBV7-2, the J call TRBJ1-1; possibly TRBD1 for D (6 bases). This CDR3 has 14 residues. CDR1 is SGHTA, CDR2 FQGNSA, per germline. V lost 5 bases, J lost 1 base, and 11 bases lay in between.